A selection of T cell receptor beta chains follows, all from one sample in a study of T cell responses to AZD1222 COVID-19 vaccine. The protocol was immunoSEQ multiplex PCR, while the TCRdb copy is restricted to in-frame clones and leaves out a portion. The data show about 25,000 clones, roughly 87% seen once. Sequencing used peripheral blood, obtained 28 days after the second AZD1222 dose. These TCRs come from an adult who received the AZD1222 COVID-19 vaccine. CDR3s include the opening cysteine and the closing phenylalanine or tryptophan. The D gene is left open where the match is weak. Part of the rows lack a size; the others show once, few, many or a class for expanded clones.

NA | TRBJ1-2 | TRBV9 | TRBD1 | TGTGCCAGCAGCGTAGGGACAGGGAACTATGGCTACACCTTC | CASSVGTGNYGYTF
NA | TRBJ2-7 | TRBV30 | NA | TGTGCCTGGAGTGTCGGTATCTTGGGGAGCTCCTACGAGCAGTACTTC | CAWSVGILGSSYEQYF
NA | TRBJ2-4 | TRBV24-1 | TRBD2 | TGTGCCACCAGTGATCCGCAGACTAGCGGAAACATTCAGTACTTC | CATSDPQTSGNIQYF
NA | TRBJ2-7 | TRBV4-2 | TRBD2 | TGTGCCAGCAGCCAAGATAGTAGCGGGAGTAACTACGAGCAGTACTTC | CASSQDSSGSNYEQYF
NA | TRBJ2-7 | TRBV7-8 | TRBD2 | TGTGCCAGCAGCTCAGGGAGCGGGGTATTTGACGAGCAGTACTTC | CASSSGSGVFDEQYF
once | TRBJ2-1 | TRBV6-4 | NA | TGTGCCAGCAGTGATTTTGACGGGAGCTCCTACAATGAGCAGTTCTTC | CASSDFDGSSYNEQFF
NA | TRBJ2-3 | TRBV10-3 | NA | TGTGCCATCAGTACCGCGGGACAGCACACAGATACGCAGTATTTT | CAISTAGQHTDTQYF
NA | TRBJ2-1 | TRBV5-1 | NA | TGCGCCAGCAGCTTGGGGGACCCATACAATGAGCAGTTCTTC | CASSLGDPYNEQFF
NA | TRBJ2-7 | TRBV6-7 | TRBD1 | TGTGCCAGCAGTTACCCGGGACAGGGAGCCTACGAGCAGTACTTC | CASSYPGQGAYEQYF
NA | TRBJ2-2 | TRBV7-3 | NA | TGTGCCAGCAGCTTAATGGGTGCCGGGGAGCTGTTTTTT | CASSLMGAGELFF
NA | TRBJ2-7 | TRBV5-4 | NA | TGTGCCAGCAGCTTGGGTCCAGCTAGCTCCTACGAGCAGTACTTC | CASSLGPASSYEQYF
NA | TRBJ2-1 | TRBV5-1 | TRBD2 | TGCGCCAGCAGCGGTCGAGCGGGAGGTGGGAATGAGCAGTTCTTC | CASSGRAGGGNEQFF
NA | TRBJ1-1 | TRBV11-2 | TRBD1 | TGTGCCAGCAGCTTAGGTAACAGGGGATGGACTGAAGCTTTCTTT | CASSLGNRGWTEAFF
NA | TRBJ2-5 | TRBV29-1 | NA | TGCAGCGTTGGGGCCGGGGAGACCCAGTACTTC | CSVGAGETQYF
NA | TRBJ1-1 | TRBV28 | TRBD1 | TGTGCCAGCAGTCCCTCGACAGGGATCACTGAAGCTTTCTTT | CASSPSTGITEAFF
NA | TRBJ2-2 | TRBV10-3 | TRBD2 | TGTGCCATCAGCCTAGCGGTGAACACCGGGGAGCTGTTTTTT | CAISLAVNTGELFF
NA | TRBJ1-1 | TRBV20-1 | NA | TGCAGTGCTCCCGGACAGACTGAAGCTTTCTTT | CSAPGQTEAFF
NA | TRBJ1-5 | TRBV21-1 | NA | TGTGCCAGCAGCAAGGGGTGCGAGATCATATCCCAGCATTTT | CASSKGCEIISQHF
NA | TRBJ2-6 | TRBV4-1 | NA | TGCGCCAGCAGCAAAGCTGGGGCCAACGTCCTGACTTTC | CASSKAGANVLTF
NA | TRBJ2-7 | TRBV30 | NA | TGTGCCTCGGCCAGGGTCGGCGAGCAGTACTTC | CASARVGEQYF
once | TRBJ2-5 | TRBV5-8 | NA | TGTGCCAGCAGCTTGTCTCAGGGAGAGACCCAGTACTTC | CASSLSQGETQYF
few | TRBJ2-6 | TRBV6-5 | NA | TGTGCCAGCAACGCCCCGGGTGGCGGGGCCAACGTCCTGACTTTC | CASNAPGGGANVLTF
NA | TRBJ1-6 | TRBV4-2 | NA | TGTGCCAGCAGCCAAGGCCCAGTTGGCACCTATAATTCACCCCTCCACTTT | CASSQGPVGTYNSPLHF
NA | TRBJ2-2 | TRBV19 | TRBD2 | TGTGCCAGCTCCTCCCGGACTAGCGTGAACACCGGGGAGCTGTTTTTT | CASSSRTSVNTGELFF
NA | TRBJ2-7 | TRBV9 | TRBD1 | TGTGCCAGCAGCGGACAGGGGACCGAGCAGTACTTC | CASSGQGTEQYF
NA | TRBJ2-3 | TRBV7-2 | NA | TGTGCCAGCAGCTTAGAGGGGGGGCCATCAGATACGCAGTATTTT | CASSLEGGPSDTQYF
NA | TRBJ2-1 | TRBV9 | TRBD2 | TGTGCCAGCAGCGGACTAGCGGACGACAATGAGCAGTTCTTC | CASSGLADDNEQFF
once | TRBJ2-1 | TRBV19 | NA | TGTGCCAGTAGTCTGGGGTCCTCCTACAATGAGCAGTTCTTC | CASSLGSSYNEQFF
NA | TRBJ2-7 | TRBV27 | TRBD2 | TGTGCCAGCAGTCTCTTAGCGGGAGGTGTCGAGCAGTACTTC | CASSLLAGGVEQYF
few | TRBJ1-1 | TRBV7-2 | NA | TGTGCCAGCAGCTCCAGACTGAACACTGAAGCTTTCTTT | CASSSRLNTEAFF
NA | TRBJ2-1 | TRBV7-9 | NA | TGTGCCAGCAGCGGACCTTCCGCGCGATCCTACAATGAGCAGTTCTTC | CASSGPSARSYNEQFF
NA | TRBJ2-3 | TRBV6-2/TRBV6-3 | TRBD2 | TGTGCCAGCAGTTACAAAGCGGGACCAGATACGCAGTATTTT | CASSYKAGPDTQYF
NA | TRBJ2-3 | TRBV24-1 | NA | TGTGCCACCAGAGGGGAGGGGGAGACGCAGTATTTT | CATRGEGETQYF
NA | TRBJ2-7 | TRBV30 | TRBD1 | TGTGCCTGGCTTAACAGGGGCATGGACGAGCAGTACTTC | CAWLNRGMDEQYF
few | TRBJ2-7 | TRBV4-1 | NA | TGCGCCAGCAGCCATAGTGGTCACCGCTCACCCTCCTACGAGCAGTACTTC | CASSHSGHRSPSYEQYF
NA | TRBJ2-2 | TRBV11-1 | NA | TGTGCCAGCGGTGAGGAGAACGCGAACACCGGGGAGCTGTTTTTT | CASGEENANTGELFF
NA | TRBJ1-4 | TRBV3-1/TRBV3-2 | NA | TGTGCCAGCAGCCAGGGAGGAAAACTGTTTTTT | CASSQGGKLFF
NA | TRBJ2-1 | TRBV9 | NA | TGTGCCAGCAGCGTATATTGGACTCTCCTTGGGGACTACAATGAGCAGTTCTTC | CASSVYWTLLGDYNEQFF
NA | TRBJ2-7 | TRBV9 | NA | TGTGCCAGCAGCCCGGGGACGTTGAGCTCCTACGAGCAGTACTTC | CASSPGTLSSYEQYF
NA | TRBJ1-2 | TRBV4-3 | NA | TGCGCCAGCAGCCCAAACCAGGGGTGGCATGGCTACACCTTC | CASSPNQGWHGYTF
NA | TRBJ2-7 | TRBV25-1 | NA | TGTGCCAGCAGTGCCCTGGGCGGGCAGGGGATGGCCTACGAGCAGTACTTC | CASSALGGQGMAYEQYF
NA | TRBJ2-1 | TRBV7-9 | NA | TGTGCCAGCAGCTTAGCGTCCGGGAGAGGTTACAATGAGCAGTTCTTC | CASSLASGRGYNEQFF
NA | TRBJ2-2 | TRBV7-2 | NA | TGTGCCAGCAGCCCGGGCCCGGTAAACACCGGGGAGCTGTTTTTT | CASSPGPVNTGELFF